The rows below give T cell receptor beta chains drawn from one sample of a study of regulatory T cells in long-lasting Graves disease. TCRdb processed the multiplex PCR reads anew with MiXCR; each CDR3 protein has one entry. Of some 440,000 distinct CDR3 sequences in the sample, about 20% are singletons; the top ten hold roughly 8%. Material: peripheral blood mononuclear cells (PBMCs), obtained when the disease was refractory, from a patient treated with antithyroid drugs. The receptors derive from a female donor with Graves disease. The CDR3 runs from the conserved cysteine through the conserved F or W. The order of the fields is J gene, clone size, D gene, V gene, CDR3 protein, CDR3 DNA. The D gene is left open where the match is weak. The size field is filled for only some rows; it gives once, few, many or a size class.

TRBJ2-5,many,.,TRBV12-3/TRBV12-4,CAITDKETQYF,TGTGCCATCACGGACAAAGAGACCCAGTACTTC
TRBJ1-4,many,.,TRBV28,CASSPAYSGQNHNEKLFF,TGTGCCAGCAGTCCCGCCTATTCTGGCCAGAACCATAATGAAAAACTGTTTTTT
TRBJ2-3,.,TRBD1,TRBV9,CASTSGGDSTDTQYF,TGTGCCAGCACTTCAGGGGGAGATAGCACAGATACGCAGTATTTT
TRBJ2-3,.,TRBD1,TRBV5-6,CASSPGQYTDTQYF,TGTGCCAGCAGCCCGGGACAGTACACAGATACGCAGTATTTT
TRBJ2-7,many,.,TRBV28,CASSFLQGRREQYF,TGTGCCAGCAGTTTCCTGCAGGGGCGACGCGAGCAGTACTTC
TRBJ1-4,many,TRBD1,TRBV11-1,CASSRTWTGGSEKLFF,TGTGCCAGCAGCCGCACCTGGACAGGGGGCAGTGAAAAACTGTTTTTT
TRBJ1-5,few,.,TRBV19,CASSTGQDSNQPQHF,TGTGCCAGTAGTACAGGACAAGATAGCAATCAGCCCCAGCATTTT
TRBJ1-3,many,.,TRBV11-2,CASSSGPGNTIYF,TGTGCCAGCAGCTCCGGGCCTGGAAACACCATATATTTT
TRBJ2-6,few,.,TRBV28,CASSFLASGANVLTF,TGTGCCAGCAGTTTCTTAGCCTCTGGGGCCAACGTCCTGACTTTC
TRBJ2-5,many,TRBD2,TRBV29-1,CSARGGKETQYF,TGCAGCGCGCGGGGGGGGAAGGAGACCCAGTACTTC
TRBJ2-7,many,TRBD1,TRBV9,CASSVDRGPSYEQYF,TGTGCCAGCAGCGTGGACAGGGGGCCTTCCTACGAGCAGTACTTC
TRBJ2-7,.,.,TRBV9,CASSLRVSPGSEQYF,TGTGCCAGCAGCCTTCGGGTCTCCCCGGGCAGCGAGCAGTACTTC
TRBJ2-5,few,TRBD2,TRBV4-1,CASSPGGSGRSLRETQYF,TGCGCCAGCTCACCCGGGGGTAGCGGGAGATCACTGAGGGAGACCCAGTACTTC
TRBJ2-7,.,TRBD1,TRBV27,CASSLGGQGRPYEQYF,TGTGCCAGCAGTCTAGGAGGACAGGGAAGACCCTACGAGCAGTACTTC
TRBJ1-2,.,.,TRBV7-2,CASSGRADYGYTF,TGTGCCAGCAGTGGCAGGGCGGACTATGGCTACACCTTC
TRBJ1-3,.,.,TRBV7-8,CASSEQGSGNTIYF,TGTGCCAGCAGCGAACAGGGCTCTGGAAACACCATATATTTT
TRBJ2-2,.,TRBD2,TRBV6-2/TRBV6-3,CASSYSAGFKRGLPGELFF,TGTGCCAGCAGTTACTCCGCAGGTTTCAAGCGGGGATTGCCCGGGGAGCTGTTTTTT
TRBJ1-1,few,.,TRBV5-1,CASSLGIGGSGDTEAFF,TGCGCCAGCAGCTTGGGAATAGGGGGAAGTGGCGACACTGAAGCTTTCTTT
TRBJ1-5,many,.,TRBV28,CASSPPGSNQPQHF,TGTGCCAGCAGTCCCCCGGGTAGCAATCAGCCCCAGCATTTT
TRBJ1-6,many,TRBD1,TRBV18,CASSPRQGDNSPLHF,TGTGCCAGCTCACCACGGCAGGGGGATAATTCACCCCTCCACTTT
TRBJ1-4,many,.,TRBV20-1,CSASPRLDNEKLFF,TGCAGTGCTAGCCCTAGGCTTGATAATGAAAAACTGTTTTTT
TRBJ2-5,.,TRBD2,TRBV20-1,CSARRSGRDKETQYF,TGCAGTGCTAGAAGGAGCGGGAGGGATAAAGAGACCCAGTACTTC
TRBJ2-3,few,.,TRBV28,CASSTMDGGRVTDTQYF,TGTGCCAGCAGTACCATGGACGGAGGAAGAGTCACAGATACGCAGTATTTT
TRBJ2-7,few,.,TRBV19,CASSIEGATYEQYF,TGTGCCAGTAGTATAGAGGGGGCGACTTACGAGCAGTACTTC
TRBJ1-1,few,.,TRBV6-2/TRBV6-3,CASIAGSPGNTEAFF,TGTGCCAGCATTGCAGGGTCTCCGGGGAACACTGAAGCTTTCTTT
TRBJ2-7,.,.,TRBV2,CASSETKFGYEQYF,TGTGCCAGCAGTGAGACAAAGTTCGGCTACGAGCAGTACTTC
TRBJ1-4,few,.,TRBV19,CASTPAGVGKLFF,TGTGCCAGTACCCCAGCGGGGGTCGGAAAACTGTTTTTT
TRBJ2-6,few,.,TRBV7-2,CASSFDGSGASVLTF,TGTGCCAGCAGCTTTGACGGATCTGGGGCCAGCGTCCTGACTTTC
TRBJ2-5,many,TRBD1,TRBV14,CASSQFQGAGETQYF,TGTGCCAGCAGCCAATTTCAGGGGGCCGGGGAGACCCAGTACTTC